The 14 T cell receptor beta chains below were found in one sample sequenced in a study of cytomegalovirus exposure and HLA in healthy donors. The PCR ran on 60 Vbeta and 13 Jbeta primers. Only in-frame clones appear in the TCRdb table, and some are missing; sequencing was by immunoSEQ multiplex PCR. The sample lists about 140,000 clones; 75% to 90% were seen once. Material for sequencing was PBMCs. The receptors stem from a middle-aged man in good health and CMV-seronegative.

Of note for this clone: Other DNA sequences in the sample encode the same CDR3. The chain links TRBV5-6 to TRBJ1-1; D remains unclear. Trimming pared 0 bases from V and 0 bases from J, leaving 12 bases between. CDR1 is SGHDT, CDR2 YYEEEE, per germline. The CDR3 runs to 16 residues. The CDR3 DNA follows: TGTGCCAGCAGCTTGGGCCGGGATTTCGTGAACACTGAAGCTTTCTTT. Translated, it gives CASSLGRDFVNTEAFF.

The V gene is TRBV5-1, the J gene TRBJ1-6; D is uncertain. Germline CDR1 is SGHRS and CDR2 is YFSETQ. Trimming stripped 0 bases from V and 8 bases from J, with 15 bases between. There are 16 residues in the CDR3. This CDR3 reads CASSLGLQSLDSPLHF. In DNA, the CDR3 is TGCGCCAGCAGCTTGGGTCTACAGTCACTTGATTCACCCCTCCACTTT.

This clone qualifies as medium-sized. V gene TRBV6-5 combines with J gene TRBJ1-1, with TRBD1 matching over 8 bases. Per the germline V gene, CDR1 is MNHEY and CDR2 is SVGAGI. The V segment lost 2 bases and the J segment 0 bases; nucleotides outside the gene matches: 2. This CDR3 has 15 amino acids. The chain's CDR3 is CASSYRTGMNTEAFF. The CDR3 DNA reads as TGTGCCAGCAGTTACAGGACAGGGATGAACACTGAAGCTTTCTTT.

The chain joins TRBV7-2 to TRBJ1-1; no clear D gene. This CDR3 is built from 12 residues. CDR1 is SGHTA and CDR2 is FQGNSA in the germline V gene. Trimming took off 4 bases at V and 3 bases at J, with 6 bases between the two ends. Here the CDR3 DNA reads TGTGCCAGCAGCTCCCGTTACACTGAAGCTTTCTTT. Translated, it gives CASSSRYTEAFF.

This clone was counted only a few times. This chain links TRBV6-5 with TRBJ1-4; 7 positions agree with TRBD1. V trimming: 8 bases; J trimming: 5 bases; junction bases outside the gene matches: 8. This CDR3 is 14 amino acids long. Germline CDR1 reads MNHEY; CDR2 reads SVGAGI. CDR3 residues: CASGSRTGNEKLFF. CDR3 DNA sequence: TGTGCCAGCGGGTCCCGGACAGGCAATGAAAAACTGTTTTTT.

This clone was found once. V is TRBV5-1 and J is TRBJ1-2, with D perhaps matching TRBD1 (5 bases). Germline V gene sequence: CDR1 SGHRS, CDR2 YFSETQ. Trimming left V 5 bases short and J 6 bases short, with 11 bases between. This CDR3 is 12 amino acids long. This chain's CDR3 is CASRDNSHGYTF. DNA for the CDR3: TGCGCCAGCAGGGACAATTCTCATGGCTACACCTTC. The full variable domain, completed using reference TRBV5-1 and TRBJ1-2, is KAGVTQTPRYLIKTRGQQVTLSCSPISGHRSVSWYQQTPGQGLQFLFEYFSETQRNKGNFPGRFSGRQFSNSRSEMNVSTLELGDSALYLCASRDNSHGYTFGSGTRLTVV.

The sample holds a few counts of this clone. The V call is TRBV10-3, the J call TRBJ2-1; D perhaps matches TRBD1 (6 bases). This CDR3 is built from 15 residues. Germline V gene lookup returns CDR1 ENHRY and CDR2 SYGVKD. V shed 3 bases and J shed 8 bases, with 17 bases lying between them. The CDR3 protein is CAISEGQQNGYEQFF. The CDR3 DNA follows: TGTGCCATCAGTGAAGGACAGCAAAATGGATATGAGCAGTTCTTC.

The J gene is TRBJ2-5, the V gene TRBV21-1; whether TRBD2, the table's D call, matches the DNA was not checked. TRBV21-1 is termed a pseudogene. CDR3 size: 16 residues. CDR3 sequence (DNA): TGTGCCAGCAGCAAGCCAAGAGGGACTAGCGTGGAGACCCAGTACTTC. This translates into CASSKPRGTSVETQYF.

This clone was seen a few times. The rearrangement uses TRBV6-4 and TRBJ1-1; the match to TRBD1 covers 10 bases. The CDR3 is made up of 16 amino acids. CDR1 and CDR2 from the germline V gene are MRHNA and SNTAGT. The junction had 9 bases not matched to a gene; V was cut back by 6 bases and J by 2 bases. For the CDR3, the DNA is TGTGCCAGCAGCCGGGACAGGGGAACCGGTAACACTGAAGCTTTCTTT. Translation: CASSRDRGTGNTEAFF.

The rearrangement uses TRBV30 and TRBJ1-2, with D possibly matching TRBD1 (5 bases). Germline lookup yields CDR1 GTSNPN and CDR2 SVGIG (reference sequence). Trimming shortened V by 5 bases and J by 2 bases, and 9 bases separated the two germline ends. The CDR3 is made up of 12 amino acids. The CDR3 nucleotides are TGTGCCTGGGTAGGGGAAAACTATGGCTACACCTTC. This gives the protein CAWVGENYGYTF. Looking up the rest from reference TRBV30 and TRBJ1-2 gives the full variable domain: SQTIHQWPATLVQPVGSPLSLECTVEGTSNPNLYWYRQAAGRGLQLLFYSVGIGQISSEVPQNLSASRPQDRQFILSSKKLLLSDSGFYLCAWVGENYGYTFGSGTRLTVV.

The gene calls are TRBV23-1 and TRBJ1-1; a weak D match, TRBD1 (5 bases). TRBV23-1 is an ORF, with its function uncertain. The length of the CDR3 is 18 residues. Trimming shortened V by 6 bases and J by 4 bases, and 27 bases separated the two germline ends. CDR3 nucleotides: TGCGCCAGCAGACCTGGGGGAGGCTCTCGAGGGACGGGCACTGAAGCTTTCTTT. Translation: CASRPGGGSRGTGTEAFF.

As regards this clone: The same CDR3 arises from other DNA sequences in this sample as well. CDR3: CASSVARGGTDTQYF. The CDR3 DNA reads as TGTGCCAGCAGCGTAGCCCGGGGGGGCACAGATACGCAGTATTTT. The chain joins TRBV9 to TRBJ2-3, with 7 bases lining up with TRBD2. This CDR3 is built from 15 residues. Germline V gene sequence: CDR1 SGDLS, CDR2 YYNGEE. Trimming removed 0 bases from V and 1 base from J; junction bases left unmatched: 2. Together with reference TRBV9 and TRBJ2-3, the CDR3 gives the full variable domain: DSGVTQTPKHLITATGQRVTLRCSPRSGDLSVYWYQQSLDQGLQFLIQYYNGEERAKGNILERFSAQQFPDLHSELNLSSLELGDSALYFCASSVARGGTDTQYFGPGTRLTVL.

The V call is TRBV9, the J call TRBJ1-5, with D uncertain. Trimming cost V 0 bases and J 0 bases, with 7 bases left between them. Germline V lookup: CDR1 SGDLS, CDR2 YYNGEE. The CDR3 spans 15 residues. CDR3 loop: CASSVGGNSNQPQHF. In DNA form, the CDR3 reads TGTGCCAGCAGCGTAGGCGGGAATAGCAATCAGCCCCAGCATTTT.

The chain uses TRBV28 and TRBJ2-3, with D possibly being TRBD2 (5 bases). The V and J ends lost 1 base and 2 bases respectively, with 10 bases between them. This CDR3 spans 15 amino acids. Germline V gene data show CDR1 as MDHEN and CDR2 as SYDVKM. CDR3 amino acids: CASSLSGLSTDTQYF. The CDR3 coding sequence is TGTGCCAGCAGTTTATCCGGACTTTCCACAGATACGCAGTATTTT.